The 12 T cell receptor beta chains listed next were all sequenced from one sample in a study of blood T cell repertoires in COVID-19 (dated by TCRdb to 2018 to 2021). Library prep was done by the immunoSEQ multiplex PCR assay. TCRdb obtained this table from immuneACCESS and retained in-frame rearrangements with V and J assigned. These tables miss some clones; where compared with another copy, unresolved V genes account for less than half of the shortfall, and the remainder is unexplained. The sample records fewer than 400,000 clones, about 85% of which are singletons. Under 2% of the sample rests with the top ten. Specimen: PBMCs or T cells enriched from blood (not recorded which). The source is a woman in her 30s who had been exposed to COVID-19.

In its sample, this clone was seen a few times. This sequence joins TRBV6-5 and TRBJ1-1; TRBD1 might be the D (5 bases). The CDR3 consists of 14 residues. V was pared by 7 bases and J by 7 bases, with 19 bases between. Germline V lookup: CDR1 MNHEY, CDR2 SVGAGI. CDR3 nucleotides: TGTGCCAGCATAGTTGCACAGAGGGGAGGTGAAGCTTTCTTT. It encodes CASIVAQRGGEAFF.

The sample holds one count of this clone. The chain links TRBV2 to TRBJ2-1; possibly TRBD2 for D (5 bases). CDR1 is SNHLY and CDR2 is FYNNEI in the germline V gene. CDR3 length: 15 residues. With 7 bases removed from V and 4 bases from J, the gap between germline ends came to 17 bases. This chain's CDR3 is CASTGEGATYNEQFF. Here the CDR3 DNA reads TGTGCCAGCACCGGAGAGGGAGCGACTTACAATGAGCAGTTCTTC.

The chain employs TRBV28 and TRBJ1-6; the D gene is possibly TRBD1 (6 bases). Germline V gene data show CDR1 as MDHEN and CDR2 as SYDVKM. CDR3 length: 16 residues. V was pared by 6 bases and J by 6 bases, with 18 bases between. DNA of the CDR3: TGTGCCAGCAGCCAGGCACCGGGACACGCTAATTCACCCCTCCACTTT. This sequence encodes CASSQAPGHANSPLHF.

The rearrangement uses TRBV7-9 and TRBJ1-2; a weak D match, TRBD1 (5 bases). With 5 bases removed from V and 0 bases from J, the gap between germline ends came to 10 bases. Germline loops: CDR1 SEHNR, CDR2 FQNEAQ (reference sequence). This CDR3 region has 14 residues. The CDR3 is CASSRGDANYGYTF. The CDR3 DNA follows: TGTGCCAGCAGCCGGGGGGATGCTAACTATGGCTACACCTTC.

This clone was recorded only once. The chain is built from TRBV6-5 and TRBJ2-3; 7 bases map to TRBD2. CDR3 size: 14 residues. V trimming: 6 bases; J trimming: 4 bases; junction bases outside the gene matches: 7. Germline CDR1 is MNHEY and CDR2 is SVGAGI. In DNA form, the CDR3 reads TGTGCCAGCAGCATAAGCGGGATGGCAGATACGCAGTATTTT. Its protein product is CASSISGMADTQYF.

V gene TRBV14 combines with J gene TRBJ1-1; D is perhaps TRBD1 (6 bases). V was cut by 3 bases and J by 3 bases, with 14 bases left in between. CDR3 size: 15 residues. Germline lookup yields CDR1 SGHDN and CDR2 FVKESK. The CDR3 bases are TGTGCCAGCAGCCACCCCGGGAGGGGGTACACTGAAGCTTTCTTT. Its protein product is CASSHPGRGYTEAFF.

The chain has TRBV4-1 and TRBJ1-2; TRBD1 matches at 12 bases. V lost 5 bases and J lost 6; bases outside the gene matches: 13. Germline CDR1 is MGHRA and CDR2 is YSYEKL. CDR3 length: 17 residues. CDR3 protein: CASSKYISGQGADGYTF. The CDR3 DNA reads as TGCGCCAGCAGCAAATACATATCGGGACAGGGGGCCGATGGCTACACCTTC.

The chain has TRBV5-1 and TRBJ2-7; 9 bases line up with TRBD1. The length of the CDR3 is 14 residues. The germline CDR1 and CDR2 sequences are SGHRS and YFSETQ. J was trimmed by 1 base and V by 4 bases; bases with no gene match: 3. CDR3 coding DNA: TGCGCCAGCAGCCGCGGGACAGGGTCCTACGAGCAGTACTTC. The encoded protein is CASSRGTGSYEQYF.

V is TRBV30 and J is TRBJ2-1, with a weak D call TRBD2 (5 bases). Trimming stripped 5 bases from V and 8 bases from J, with 13 bases between. The CDR3 consists of 12 residues. Germline-derived CDR1 and CDR2 are GTSNPN and SVGIG (reference sequence). The CDR3 loop reads CAWGTTRYEQFF. The CDR3 DNA follows: TGTGCCTGGGGAACCACTAGGTATGAGCAGTTCTTC.

J is TRBJ1-5 and V is TRBV30; D might be TRBD1 (5 bases). V shed 5 bases and J shed 4 bases, with 15 bases lying between them. Per the germline V gene, CDR1 is GTSNPN and CDR2 is SVGIG (reference sequence). There are 14 residues in the CDR3. The CDR3 nucleotides read TGTGCCTGGGGACAAGACAGAAGTAATCAGCCCCAGCATTTT. Its protein is CAWGQDRSNQPQHF. The entire variable domain, with the rest obtained from reference TRBV30 and TRBJ1-5, is as follows: SQTIHQWPATLVQPVGSPLSLECTVEGTSNPNLYWYRQAAGRGLQLLFYSVGIGQISSEVPQNLSASRPQDRQFILSSKKLLLSDSGFYLCAWGQDRSNQPQHFGDGTRLSIL.

V and J are TRBV28 and TRBJ1-4; D is ambiguous. This CDR3 is 14 amino acids long. Between the trimmed V and J ends, which lost 6 bases and 6 bases, there was a span of 14 bases. The germline V gene encodes CDR1 MDHEN and CDR2 SYDVKM. CDR3: CASRIQSGHEKLFF. CDR3 nucleotides: TGTGCCAGCAGGATACAATCTGGTCATGAAAAACTGTTTTTT.

As regards this clone: This CDR3 is also generated by other DNA sequences in the sample. The chain has TRBV28 and TRBJ1-1, with TRBD1 as a possible D gene (5 bases). Trimming took 2 bases from V and 5 from J, leaving 12 bases between them. The CDR3 loop spans 14 amino acids. The V gene's germline CDR1 is MDHEN and CDR2 SYDVKM. The CDR3 spells CASSLQGYFTEAFF. DNA of the CDR3: TGTGCCAGCAGTTTACAGGGTTATTTTACTGAAGCTTTCTTT.